The rows below give T cell receptor beta chains drawn from one sample of a study of blood T cell repertoires in COVID-19. Assay: immunoSEQ multiplex PCR; the TCRdb copy retains only in-frame clones and omits some. The data show tens of thousands of clones, with 87% seen just once and roughly 17% held by the top ten. Sequencing was carried out using peripheral blood. The receptors were gathered from a human donor in a cohort sampled during active COVID-19. The CDR3 runs from the conserved cysteine through the conserved F or W. Fields, in order: clone size, V gene, J gene, CDR3 protein. Not every row has a clone size; where given, it reads once, few, many or a size class.

-	TRBV7-8	TRBJ2-1	CASSPSGSYNEQFF
-	TRBV7-2	TRBJ1-6	CASSGGQGDNSPLHF
-	TRBV5-1	TRBJ1-6	CASSSGGGSYNSPLHF
-	TRBV30	TRBJ1-1	CAWSVGATEAFF
-	TRBV3-1/TRBV3-2	TRBJ2-7	CASSSARAEQYF
-	TRBV3-1/TRBV3-2	TRBJ2-1	CASSPGTRGHNEQFF
-	TRBV7-2	TRBJ1-2	CASSSTGYGYTF
-	TRBV18	TRBJ1-1	CASSQLQGAQNTEAFF
-	TRBV4-2	TRBJ2-5	CASSFGTSGANWETQYF
-	TRBV29-1	TRBJ2-7	CSVSQGLGYEQYF
once	TRBV5-4	TRBJ1-2	CASSPWNGWYDGYTF
-	TRBV10-3	TRBJ2-7	CAIRKDGPAGKSYEQYF
-	TRBV7-3	TRBJ2-2	CASSLTPSGGLGTGELFF
-	TRBV4-2	TRBJ1-1	CASSQVERNTEAFF
-	TRBV7-9	TRBJ1-1	CASSYRGLTAFF
-	TRBV7-7	TRBJ1-1	CASSQLGGPNTEAFF
-	TRBV15	TRBJ2-2	CATSRQGADTGELFF
-	TRBV28	TRBJ2-1	CASSSSSGSLYNEQFF
-	TRBV18	TRBJ1-4	CASSPPNREANEKLFF
once	TRBV27	TRBJ1-2	CASSLLAPGFGNYGYTF